The sequence of this TCR beta chain was determined in a study of T-cell memory formation after mild COVID-19 (dated by TCRdb to the early 2020s). With regard to the full study: TCR sequence clusters from the two donors were largely donor specific. In two donors, T-cell clones that expanded and contracted after mild COVID-19 were followed by sequencing TCRalpha and TCRbeta repertoires longitudinally. The cohort was made up of two young adult volunteers, one female and one male, who were previously healthy.

With respect to this clonotype: No antigen is known for it. Base quality data are lacking; no much larger clone is found one base away.

From the cysteine through the phenylalanine, the CDR3 covers 15 amino acids. Of all the DNA, just the CDR3 is kept, 45 bases in frame from base 1. Trimming takes 6 bases off V and 5 bases off J; junction bases not matched to a gene: 11. The CDR1 and CDR2 encoded by the germline V gene (reference sequence) are MNHNY and SVGAGI. Ficoll-Paque density gradient centrifugation was the method used to isolate PBMCs. Beyond this particular receptor, the publication reports: Contracting CD4+ clones were located mainly in the CM and EM memory subsets, whereas CD8+ clones were found to be enriched in EMRA. Balanced CD4/CD8 phenotypes were observed for clones contracting from day 15 to 85, whereas a bias towards CD4+ was observed for a second wave of clones expanding from day 15 to 37. Whether the second-wave clones peaking on day 37 were SARS-CoV-2 specific was not confirmed. Some responding clones were detected in pre-infection memory, which suggested that pre-existing cross-reactive memory T cells had joined the SARS-CoV-2 response. Only two mild cases were covered by the study, and larger cohorts that include severe cases with pre-infection samples were considered necessary.

Instrument used: Illumina NovaSeq 6000. TCRalpha and TCRbeta cDNA libraries were constructed by 5'RACE with constant-segment primers, with sample barcodes and unique molecular identifiers being introduced. Trizol reagent was used to extract RNA from every sample. Library amplification was performed in two PCR steps, and a second sample barcode and Illumina TruSeq adapters were introduced in the second step. The libraries were sequenced on an Illumina NovaSeq using 2 x 150 bp paired-end reads. As for how the authors treated the data: The reads were demultiplexed and collapsed into UMI-guided consensus sequences using migec v1.2.7. Using mixcr v2.1.11, the UMI consensuses were aligned to TRA and TRB V and J templates and assembled into clonotypes. Expanded or contracted clonotypes were those called significant by both edgeR and NoisET, with noise models trained on biological replicates. For edgeR calls, a false discovery rate-adjusted p below 0.01 and a log2 fold-change threshold of 1 were applied. As an exploratory analysis of dynamics, max-normalized trajectories of the 1000 most abundant clonotypes were examined with PCA combined with hierarchical clustering. Separately sequenced CD4+ and CD8+ repertoires were used to assign the CD4 or CD8 phenotype of responding clones. In-frame beta chains were kept once TCRdb had trimmed the public reads at Q25 with fastp and called clones with MiXCR. Records with the same CDR3 protein are collapsed into one entry carrying the most frequent genes and DNA. TCRdb assigned the V and J calls; the authors' analysis was not used. In this sample the table shows some 210,000 distinct CDR3 sequences, about 17% of which occur a single time. The biggest ten clones account for 2% to 3% of the sample.

This receptor was taken from an adult woman who had mild COVID-19 (a few samples of this study predate the infection). The sample titles of this study are shuffled in the database, so cell type and time point are left out; the donor was told from shared clones. The chain was built from TRBV6-6 and TRBJ1-1; the junction holds 8 bases that match TRBD1. The source material was PBMCs or a T cell subset sorted from them (not recorded which). The sequence in DNA is TGTGCCAGCAGCACTCAGGGGGCAGGGCGAACTGAAGCTTTCTTT. It translates to CASSTQGAGRTEAFF.